This T cell receptor beta chain was found in a study of T cells after yellow fever vaccination. Study-wide results and caveats: Though it reached lower strength, the secondary response hit its peak faster, day 5 versus 15. Subsequent booster samples again held most clones from primary vaccination (96% CD4, roughly 88% CD8).

Germline CDR1 SQVTM, CDR2 ANQGSEA. CDR3 length: 14 residues. Trimming shortened V by 6 bases and J by 5 bases, and 18 bases separated the two germline ends. UMIs were added to TCR cDNA along with a universal primer site when it was made by 5'RACE template switching. TCRdb re-analysed the 5' RACE reads in MiXCR, keeping a single row per CDR3 protein. The data contain around 260,000 distinct CDR3 sequences, around 5.3% of them seen just once; the ten biggest clones take up 2.5% to 4%. This clonotype was found many times. As yet, its antigen is unknown. This chain links TRBV29-1 with TRBJ2-3; D assignment may be TRBD1 or TRBD2 (5 bases each). The sample was CD4+ T cells sorted from PBMCs, taken on the day of the yellow fever booster vaccination. This TCR was recovered from a young man who received the YFV17D yellow fever vaccine. The CDR3 loop is CSVAIEGQGDTQYF. Written as DNA, the CDR3 is TGCAGCGTCGCAATAGAGGGGCAAGGAGATACGCAGTATTTT.